This T cell receptor (beta chain) was identified during a study of human T cells and chemical hapten exposure. Study as a whole: The patient population, which was mostly female, had alopecia areata, totalis or universalis. Overall study findings and caveats: Counts of expanded TCRs at PT1 were positively correlated with patch test score. Expanded TCRs created a significantly greater count of big CDR3 similarity clusters than controls did.

Authors' analysis steps: Sample-level TCR yields exhibited a median of approximately 88,000, with a range of 23,224 to 690,600. TCRdb reprocessed the RACE reads with MiXCR, giving one entry per CDR3 protein. TCRdb's processing, not the study's, gives the V and J calls here. The data show approximately 400,000 distinct CDR3 sequences, approximately 5.1% seen once. This clonotype appeared many times. Its antigen is unknown. The time point denotes: pre-sensitization, week 0. Treatment: therapeutic diphenylcyclopropenone sensitization with weekly scalp DPC. CDR1 is DFQATT and CDR2 is SNEGSKA in the germline V gene (reference sequence). This CDR3 spans 13 amino acids. V was trimmed by 3 bases and J by 2 bases, leaving 10 bases between them.

The TCR originated in a woman in her forties or fifties with alopecia areata. Some clones in this sample may be carry-over from other donors' samples. The specimen was whole blood, collected in connection with sensitization to the hapten diphenylcyclopropenone (DPC). V gene TRBV20-1 combines with J gene TRBJ2-5; D might be TRBD1 or TRBD2, each matching 5 bases. CDR3 DNA sequence: TGCAGTGCTAGTAAGAGGGGACAAGAGACCCAGTACTTC. Protein product: CSASKRGQETQYF.